What follows is one T cell receptor beta chain and its context. Its antigen is still unknown. The sample holds other DNA sequences that translate to the same CDR3. The entry originates in a study of cytomegalovirus exposure and HLA in healthy donors. Germline loops: CDR1 MNHGY, CDR2 SVAAGI. There are 23 residues in the CDR3. V lost 0 bases, J lost 3 bases, and 21 bases stayed unmatched. A multiplex PCR was run with 60 Vbeta primers and 13 Jbeta primers. Some clones are missing from TCRdb's copy, which holds only in-frame ones; the method was immunoSEQ multiplex PCR. The data contain around 97,000 clones, around 81% of them singletons. Study outcomes and limitations: Both high specificity and high sensitivity reportedly marked the classifier's diagnosis of cytomegalovirus status. In an earlier analysis, productive rearrangement rates for most beta V segments clustered near 87% or 30%.

Specimen: PBMCs. This chain uses TRBV6-9 with TRBJ2-3, with 13 bases lining up with TRBD2. The TCR was taken from a middle-aged man in good health and CMV-seropositive. CDR3 amino acids: CASSYSLGAGTSGKHECTDTQYF. The CDR3 DNA sequence: TGTGCCAGCAGTTATTCTTTGGGAGCTGGGACTAGCGGGAAACATGAGTGTACAGATACGCAGTATTTT.